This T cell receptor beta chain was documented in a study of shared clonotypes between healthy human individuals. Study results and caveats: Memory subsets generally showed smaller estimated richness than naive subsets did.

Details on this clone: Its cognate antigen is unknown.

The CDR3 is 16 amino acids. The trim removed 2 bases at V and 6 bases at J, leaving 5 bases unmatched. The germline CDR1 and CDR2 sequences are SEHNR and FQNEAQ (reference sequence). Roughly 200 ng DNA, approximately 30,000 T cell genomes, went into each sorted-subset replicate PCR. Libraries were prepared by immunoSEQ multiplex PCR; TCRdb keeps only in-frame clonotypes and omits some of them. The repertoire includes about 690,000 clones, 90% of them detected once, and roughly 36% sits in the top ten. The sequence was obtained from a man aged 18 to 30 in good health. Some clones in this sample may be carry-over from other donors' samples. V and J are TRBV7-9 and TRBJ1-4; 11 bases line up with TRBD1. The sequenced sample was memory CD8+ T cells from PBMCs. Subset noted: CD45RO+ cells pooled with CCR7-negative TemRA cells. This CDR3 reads CASSLRWGQGDEKLFF. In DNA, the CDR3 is TGTGCCAGCAGCTTAAGGTGGGGACAGGGGGATGAAAAACTGTTTTTT.